These 26 T cell receptor beta chains were sequenced from one sample in a study of blood T cell repertoires in COVID-19. Some clones are missing from TCRdb's copy, which holds only in-frame ones; the method was immunoSEQ multiplex PCR. This table holds hundreds of thousands of clones, 89% found once. The sample comprised peripheral blood. These receptors were taken from a woman aged 30 to 39 with COVID-19, enrolled during active disease.

The V call is TRBV6-2 or TRBV6-3, the J call TRBJ1-2; 8 nucleotides agree with TRBD1. The CDR3 is 15 amino acids. V was clipped by 4 bases and J by 3 bases; unmatched bases: 7. Germline CDR1 and CDR2: MNHEY and SVGEGT. The CDR3 reads CASSSGQGWDYGYTF. The CDR3 nucleotides read TGTGCCAGCAGTTCCGGACAGGGATGGGACTATGGCTACACCTTC.

J is TRBJ2-5 and V is TRBV5-8, with no clear D. V was shortened by 4 bases and J by 1 base, with 11 bases between the two germline ends. Germline V CDR1 and CDR2: SGHTS, YDEGEE. This CDR3 has 14 amino acids. The CDR3 reads CASSVVVIQETQYF. CDR3 coding DNA: TGTGCCAGCAGCGTAGTGGTGATCCAAGAGACCCAGTACTTC.

V usage is TRBV18 and J usage is TRBJ2-6; 8 bases map to TRBD1. CDR1 and CDR2 from the germline V gene are KGHSH and LQKENI. The V segment lost 4 bases and the J segment 0 bases; nucleotides outside the gene matches: 5. This CDR3 has 17 residues. CDR3 region: CASSLTGDISGANVLTF. CDR3 DNA sequence: TGTGCCAGCTCACTGACAGGGGACATCTCTGGGGCCAACGTCCTGACTTTC.

This clone appeared a single time. The rearrangement joins TRBV28 to TRBJ2-7, with TRBD1 matching 9 bases. From germline, CDR1 is MDHEN and CDR2 SYDVKM. Trimming took 3 bases from V and 2 from J; bases not matched to a gene: 8. The length of the CDR3 is 16 residues. The CDR3 DNA sequence: TGTGCCAGCAGTTTTAACAGGGGGCCTTATACCTACGAGCAGTACTTC. Translating it yields CASSFNRGPYTYEQYF.

The V and J genes are TRBV6-5 and TRBJ1-3; D may be TRBD1 (5 bases). Germline CDR1 is MNHEY and CDR2 is SVGAGI. This CDR3 region has 14 residues. V lost 2 bases to trimming and J lost 1 base, with 6 bases between them. CDR3 region: CASSYRGSGNTIYF. CDR3 nucleotides: TGTGCCAGCAGTTACAGGGGATCTGGAAACACCATATATTTT.

The V gene is TRBV11-2, the J gene TRBJ1-5; TRBD1 aligns across 8 bases. This CDR3 has 15 amino acids. Looked up from germline, CDR1 is SGHAT and CDR2 is FQNNGV. V lost 5 bases, J lost 4 bases, and 7 bases stayed unmatched. Written as DNA, the CDR3 is TGTGCCAGCAGCCCGACAGGGGTGCGTAATCAGCCCCAGCATTTT. Its translation is CASSPTGVRNQPQHF.

V gene TRBV7-2 combines with J gene TRBJ1-5, with D perhaps TRBD1 (6 bases). V was pared by 4 bases and J by 4 bases, with 8 bases between. The CDR3 runs 13 residues. Germline V CDR1 and CDR2: SGHTA, FQGNSA. The CDR3 loop reads CASSSTGNQPQHF. For the CDR3, the DNA is TGTGCCAGCAGCTCAACAGGGAATCAGCCCCAGCATTTT. The variable domain in full, with the rest retrieved from reference TRBV7-2 and TRBJ1-5, is GAGVSQSPSNKVTEKGKDVELRCDPISGHTALYWYRQSLGQGLEFLIYFQGNSAPDKSGLPSDRFSAERTGGSVSTLTIQRTQQEDSAVYLCASSSTGNQPQHFGDGTRLSIL.

The count of this clone is one. The chain uses TRBV19 and TRBJ1-1, with D possibly TRBD1 on 5 matching bases. The CDR3 loop spans 18 amino acids. The germline CDR1 and CDR2 sequences are LNHDA and SQIVND (reference sequence). With 4 bases removed from V and 4 bases from J, the gap between germline ends came to 25 bases. This chain's CDR3 is CASSTQYGRDGKFTEAFF. CDR3 nucleotide sequence: TGTGCCAGTAGTACCCAGTACGGCAGGGATGGGAAGTTCACTGAAGCTTTCTTT.

This chain joins TRBV7-2 and TRBJ1-6, with D hard to call. CDR3 length: 18 amino acids. The V end was cut by 3 bases, the J end by 8 bases, with 23 bases between. CDR1 and CDR2 from the germline V gene are SGHTA and FQGNSA. The CDR3 sequence: CASSFRGGHQSVDSPLHF. CDR3 nucleotide sequence: TGTGCCAGCAGCTTTAGAGGAGGCCACCAGAGCGTGGATTCACCCCTCCACTTT.

This clone was found once. The rearrangement uses TRBV10-2 and TRBJ1-6; tentatively, D is TRBD1 (5 bases). Trimming removed 2 bases from V and 5 bases from J, with 22 bases in between. Germline-derived CDR1 and CDR2 are WSHSY and SAAADI. The CDR3 length is 19 residues. This CDR3 reads CASSETGLMGGSHNSPLHF. Here the CDR3 DNA reads TGCGCCAGCAGTGAGACAGGCCTCATGGGGGGTTCTCATAATTCACCCCTCCACTTT.

The chain recombines TRBV7-8 with TRBJ1-1; D possibly corresponds to TRBD1 (6 bases). Looked up from germline, CDR1 is SGHVS and CDR2 is FQNEAQ. The CDR3 runs 14 residues. Trimming cost V 0 bases and J 3 bases, with 8 bases left between them. CDR3 bases: TGTGCCAGCAGCTTAGCAAGGGGGTACACTGAAGCTTTCTTT. It specifies CASSLARGYTEAFF.

V is TRBV28 and J is TRBJ2-7; 9 bases map to TRBD2. The germline gives CDR1 MDHEN, CDR2 SYDVKM. The V gene end was trimmed by 6 bases and the J gene end by 0 bases; junction bases not matched to a gene: 6. The CDR3 length is 15 residues. The CDR3, as DNA: TGTGCCAGCAGAGAAGCGGGGGGCGTCTCCTACGAGCAGTACTTC. Translated, it gives CASREAGGVSYEQYF.

The CDR3 here is CAWSVGGFRGYTF. The CDR3 DNA is TGTGCCTGGAGTGTAGGGGGCTTTCGGGGCTACACCTTC. The chain uses TRBV30 and TRBJ1-2; TRBD1 matches 7 bases. CDR3 size: 13 residues. Trimming took 0 bases from V and 8 from J; bases not matched to a gene: 6. Germline CDR1 and CDR2: GTSNPN and SVGIG (reference sequence).

The chain is built from TRBV19 and TRBJ2-1; possible D gene TRBD1, 5 bases. Germline V lookup: CDR1 LNHDA, CDR2 SQIVND (reference sequence). V was shortened by 5 bases and J by 5 bases, with 13 bases between the two germline ends. CDR3 length: 14 amino acids. This chain's CDR3 is CASSFWIGDNEQFF. For the CDR3, the DNA is TGTGCCAGTAGTTTCTGGATAGGGGACAATGAGCAGTTCTTC. Combining the CDR3 with reference TRBV19 and TRBJ2-1 gives the whole variable domain DGGITQSPKYLFRKEGQNVTLSCEQNLNHDAMYWYRQDPGQGLRLIYYSQIVNDFQKGDIAEGYSVSREKKESFPLTVTSAQKNPTAFYLCASSFWIGDNEQFFGPGTRLTVL.

This chain joins TRBV24-1 and TRBJ2-3, with 12 bases matching TRBD2. Trimming removed 7 bases from V and 8 bases from J; junction bases left unmatched: 6. This CDR3 has 14 residues. Germline CDR1 is KGHDR and CDR2 is SFDVKD. In DNA form, the CDR3 reads TGTGCCACCAGGACTAGCGGGGGTGGCGGTACGCAGTATTTT. Residues: CATRTSGGGGTQYF.

This clone was counted between two and nine times. The chain recombines TRBV4-3 with TRBJ2-3, with a weak D call TRBD2 (6 bases). CDR3 length: 15 residues. Trimming stripped 3 bases from V and 0 bases from J, with 10 bases between. The V gene's germline CDR1 is LGHNA and CDR2 YSLEER. Here the CDR3 reads CASSHGRGSTDTQYF. As DNA, the CDR3 is TGCGCCAGCAGCCATGGGCGGGGTAGCACAGATACGCAGTATTTT.

This chain joins TRBV23-1 and TRBJ1-1; a weak D match, TRBD1 (5 bases). TRBV23-1 belongs to the ORF category, with a function that is uncertain. The CDR3 has 15 residues. V was cut by 7 bases and J by 2 bases, with 17 bases left in between. CDR3 DNA sequence: TGCGCCAGCACCCTGAGGGCGGGGCTTAACACTGAAGCTTTCTTT. Protein: CASTLRAGLNTEAFF.

CDR3 coding DNA: TGTGCCAGCAGTCCAGCACAGGACAGGGGAGTTGGCGGCTACACCTTC. Its translation: CASSPAQDRGVGGYTF. J is TRBJ1-2 and V is TRBV28; 9 bases are a match to TRBD1. CDR3 length: 16 residues. CDR1 is MDHEN, CDR2 SYDVKM, per germline. Trimming removed 5 bases from V and 8 bases from J; junction bases left unmatched: 15.

The gene calls are TRBV7-2 and TRBJ2-3; TRBD1 aligns across 9 bases. This CDR3 region has 13 residues. Germline-derived CDR1 and CDR2 are SGHTA and FQGNSA. The junction had 10 bases not matched to a gene; V was cut back by 4 bases and J by 14 bases. As DNA, the CDR3 is TGTGCCAGCAGCTCCCAGGGGGACAGGGCCCTGTATTTT. Its translation is CASSSQGDRALYF.

This clone turned up a few times. The V and J genes are TRBV19 and TRBJ1-3; the D gene is possibly TRBD1 (6 bases). V gave up 6 bases and J gave up 3 bases, with 12 bases separating them. This CDR3 spans 14 amino acids. CDR1 LNHDA and CDR2 SQIVND come from the germline V gene (reference sequence). Here the CDR3 DNA reads TGTGCCAGTAGCCCGGACAGTTTTGGAAACACCATATATTTT. It yields the protein CASSPDSFGNTIYF.

The chain combines TRBV6-5 with TRBJ2-7; tentatively, D is TRBD1 (6 bases). This CDR3 contains 13 residues. Trimming cost V 7 bases and J 0 bases, with 10 bases left between them. Germline CDR1 MNHEY, CDR2 SVGAGI. The CDR3, as DNA: TGTGCCAGCACCGGACAGCCCTCCTACGAGCAGTACTTC. Residues: CASTGQPSYEQYF.

The CDR3 sequence is CASSDGTRELVSSYEQYV. In nucleotides, the CDR3 is TGTGCCAGCAGTGACGGGACTAGGGAACTCGTGAGCTCCTACGAGCAGTACGTC. The chain combines TRBV6-1 with TRBJ2-7, with TRBD2 matching 8 bases. Germline CDR1 and CDR2: MNHNS and SASEGT. Trimming took 3 bases from V and 0 from J; bases not matched to a gene: 13. The CDR3 has 18 amino acids.

In this sample, this clone turned up a few times. CDR3 loop: CASSLPGTAEETQYF. CDR3 bases: TGTGCCAGCAGTCTCCCCGGGACAGCGGAAGAGACCCAGTACTTC. This chain uses TRBV2 with TRBJ2-5, with TRBD1 identical over 7 bases. There are 15 residues in the CDR3. CDR1 SNHLY and CDR2 FYNNEI come from the germline V gene. J gave up 3 bases and V 5 bases, and 9 bases lay outside the gene matches.

The rearrangement links TRBV6-5 to TRBJ2-3; 9 bases match TRBD1. J lost 4 bases, V lost 6 bases, and 2 bases had no gene match. Per germline, CDR1 MNHEY and CDR2 SVGAGI. The CDR3 is 13 amino acids. CDR3 nucleotide sequence: TGTGCCAGCAGGGGACAGGGCCCAGATACGCAGTATTTT. This encodes CASRGQGPDTQYF.

This clone was counted between two and nine times. J is TRBJ1-2 and V is TRBV5-4; no clear D gene. Trimming pared 0 bases from V and 8 bases from J, leaving 14 bases between. Looked up from germline, CDR1 is SGHNT and CDR2 is YYREEE (reference sequence). This CDR3 contains 14 residues. CDR3 sequence: CASSLGTEGGGYTF. CDR3 coding DNA: TGTGCCAGCAGCTTGGGGACGGAGGGCGGAGGCTACACCTTC. The full variable domain, with the rest looked up from reference TRBV5-4 and TRBJ1-2, is ETGVTQSPTHLIKTRGQQVTLRCSSQSGHNTVSWYQQALGQGPQFIFQYYREEENGRGNFPPRFSGLQFPNYSSELNVNALELDDSALYLCASSLGTEGGGYTFGSGTRLTVV.

The V call is TRBV7-2, the J call TRBJ2-7, with TRBD2 identical over 9 bases. CDR3 size: 15 residues. V shed 7 bases and J 4 bases; nucleotides not matched to a gene: 11. The germline gives CDR1 SGHTA, CDR2 FQGNSA. As DNA, the CDR3 is TGTGCCAGCACCCCGGGCAGCGGGGGGACGTACGAGCAGTACTTC. Translated: CASTPGSGGTYEQYF.